The 18 T cell receptor beta chains below come from one sample, sequenced in a study of OX40 agonist ivuxolimab in advanced cancers. Using immunoSEQ multiplex PCR, the repertoire was profiled, and TCRdb retains in-frame clones only, with some absent. Found here are some 69,000 clones, 60% to 85% of them singletons; the top ten hold approximately 2.3%. Material: CD4+ or CD8+ T cells sorted from blood, obtained in a trial of the OX40 agonist ivuxolimab. Source of these receptors: an adult with an advanced solid tumor such as melanoma, head and neck, liver or kidney cancer.

This clone was observed once. The chain couples TRBV7-2 to TRBJ1-5; D gene unclear. CDR3 size: 16 residues. The germline CDR1 and CDR2 sequences are SGHTA and FQGNSA. With 1 base removed from V and 0 bases from J, the gap between germline ends came to 10 bases. CDR3 nucleotides: TGTGCCAGCAGCTTAGTGGGCGGGAATAGCAATCAGCCCCAGCATTTT. This sequence encodes CASSLVGGNSNQPQHF.

The chain is built from TRBV12-5 and TRBJ2-1; a weak D match, TRBD1 (5 bases). V dropped 5 bases and J dropped 5 bases, with 16 bases sitting between them. Germline values: CDR1 LGHNT, CDR2 FRNRAP. This CDR3 is built from 15 residues. DNA for the CDR3: TGTGCTAGTGGTGAAGACAGCCGAATAAACAATGAGCAGTTCTTC. Translation: CASGEDSRINNEQFF.

This clone has just one count. This sequence joins TRBV11-3 and TRBJ2-7; D is unresolved. CDR3 length: 11 residues. Trimming took off 4 bases at V and 5 bases at J, with 6 bases between the two ends. Germline V gene sequence: CDR1 SGHNT, CDR2 YENEEA. The CDR3 DNA follows: TGTGCCAGCAGCTCCTCGGACGAGCAGTACTTC. As protein: CASSSSDEQYF.

CDR3 DNA sequence: TGTGCCAGCAGTGAAGTTACTAGCACAGATACGCAGTATTTT. It yields the protein CASSEVTSTDTQYF. This sequence joins TRBV2 and TRBJ2-3; D unclear. Germline CDR1 is SNHLY and CDR2 is FYNNEI. V was shortened by 1 base and J by 0 bases, with 5 bases between the two germline ends. The CDR3 has 14 residues.

This chain joins TRBV11-2 and TRBJ2-7; D gene uncertain. The V end was cut by 1 base, the J end by 7 bases, with 14 bases between. CDR1 is SGHAT and CDR2 is FQNNGV in the germline V gene. The CDR3 totals 14 residues. The CDR3, as DNA: TGTGCCAGCAGCTTAGCCACTGCCCTAACTGAGCAGTACTTC. Translating gives CASSLATALTEQYF.

The chain links TRBV5-4 to TRBJ1-2; a possible D gene is TRBD1 (6 bases). V gave up 4 bases and J gave up 8 bases, with 24 bases separating them. The germline CDR1 and CDR2 sequences are SGHNT and YYREEE (reference sequence). This CDR3 is built from 16 residues. CDR3 residues: CASSKGGMGNLYGYTF. In DNA, the CDR3 is TGTGCCAGCAGCAAGGGGGGGATGGGGAATCTATACGGCTACACCTTC.

Here the CDR3 reads CASSLGGLATNTGELFF. Written as DNA, the CDR3 is TGTGCCAGCAGCTTGGGGGGGCTAGCGACGAACACCGGGGAGCTGTTTTTT. J is TRBJ2-2 and V is TRBV5-4; D may match TRBD1 or TRBD2 (6 bases each). From germline, CDR1 is SGHNT and CDR2 YYREEE (reference sequence). This CDR3 comprises 17 residues. Between the trimmed V and J ends, which lost 0 bases and 0 bases, there was a span of 12 bases.

This clone qualifies as medium-sized. The rearrangement links TRBV30 to TRBJ1-4; 9 bases line up with TRBD1. The CDR3 has 13 amino acids. The germline gives CDR1 GTSNPN, CDR2 SVGIG (reference sequence). V lost 6 bases and J lost 5; bases outside the gene matches: 4. CDR3 in DNA: TGTGCCTGTAAGGGGACAGGGAATGAAAAACTGTTTTTT. This sequence encodes CACKGTGNEKLFF.

This sequence joins TRBV18 and TRBJ1-2; D is ambiguous. The CDR3 spans 12 residues. V lost 5 bases, J lost 4 bases, and 8 bases lay in between. Germline V lookup: CDR1 KGHSH, CDR2 LQKENI. CDR3 coding DNA: TGTGCCAGCTCATCGGACCCCTATGGCTACACCTTC. This codes for CASSSDPYGYTF.

This clone was counted a single time. The genes are TRBV28 and TRBJ2-1, with TRBD2 matching over 9 bases. The junction had 5 bases not matched to a gene; V was cut back by 2 bases and J by 6 bases. Germline CDR1 and CDR2: MDHEN and SYDVKM. This CDR3 is built from 15 residues. The CDR3 nucleotides are TGTGCCAGCAGTTTAGGCGGGAGGGAAGGCAATGAGCAGTTCTTC. Its translation is CASSLGGREGNEQFF. Full variable domain (rest looked up from reference TRBV28 and TRBJ2-1): DVKVTQSSRYLVKRTGEKVFLECVQDMDHENMFWYRQDPGLGLRLIYFSYDVKMKEKGDIPEGYSVSREKKERFSLILESASTNQTSMYLCASSLGGREGNEQFFGPGTRLTVL.

This clone was observed a few times. This chain links TRBV30 with TRBJ2-2, with TRBD2 matching over 15 bases. The J segment lost 5 bases and the V segment lost 7 bases, leaving 5 bases of the junction unmatched. From germline, CDR1 is GTSNPN and CDR2 SVGIG (reference sequence). The CDR3 has 15 residues. Here the CDR3 reads CASGLAGGPTGELFF. CDR3 DNA: TGTGCCTCAGGACTAGCGGGAGGGCCGACCGGGGAGCTGTTTTTT.

The rearrangement joins TRBV6-1 to TRBJ2-1; D gene uncertain. V lost 5 bases and J lost 3, with 14 bases in between. The V gene's germline CDR1 is MNHNS and CDR2 SASEGT. The CDR3 spans 15 residues. CDR3: CASSTRPPIYNEQFF. The CDR3 nucleotides are TGTGCCAGCAGTACGAGGCCCCCGATCTACAATGAGCAGTTCTTC.

This sequence joins TRBV28 and TRBJ2-1; maybe TRBD2 (6 bases). V gave up 7 bases and J gave up 3 bases, with 7 bases separating them. CDR3 length: 12 amino acids. The germline V gene has CDR1 MDHEN and CDR2 SYDVKM. The CDR3 DNA reads as TGTGCCAGCAAAGCGGGCTACAATGAGCAGTTCTTC. Amino acids: CASKAGYNEQFF.

V and J are TRBV19 and TRBJ1-5; possibly TRBD1 for D (5 bases). The CDR3 is 16 amino acids. V gave up 3 bases and J gave up 0 bases, with 12 bases separating them. From germline, CDR1 is LNHDA and CDR2 SQIVND (reference sequence). CDR3 bases: TGTGCCAGTAGTATTAATGAGGGGTATAGCAATCAGCCCCAGCATTTT. Its translation: CASSINEGYSNQPQHF.

This chain connects TRBV30 to TRBJ2-2; 7 bases are a match to TRBD1. This CDR3 is 18 amino acids long. Germline V gene sequence: CDR1 GTSNPN, CDR2 SVGIG (reference sequence). The trim removed 3 bases at V and 0 bases at J, leaving 13 bases unmatched. The CDR3 region has the DNA TGTGCCTGGAGCCCCCTCCGGGACAGAAGATCGAACACCGGGGAGCTGTTTTTT. The encoded protein is CAWSPLRDRRSNTGELFF.

This clone has only one observation. The V and J genes are TRBV6-5 and TRBJ2-7; 8 nucleotides line up with TRBD1. This CDR3 contains 13 residues. V lost 7 bases, J lost 4 bases, and 6 bases stayed unmatched. Germline lookup yields CDR1 MNHEY and CDR2 SVGAGI. The CDR3 bases are TGTGCCAGCACTCCGGACAGGGAATACGAGCAGTACTTC. Encoded protein: CASTPDREYEQYF.

The chain combines TRBV2 with TRBJ2-7, with TRBD1 identical over 7 bases. The germline CDR1 and CDR2 sequences are SNHLY and FYNNEI. The CDR3 length is 13 residues. V shed 2 bases, J shed 2 bases, and the junction held 0 bases outside the gene matches. CDR3 in DNA: TGTGCCAGCAGTGAACAGGGGGCCTACGAGCAGTACTTC. Protein product: CASSEQGAYEQYF.

This chain joins TRBV19 and TRBJ1-1, with 7 bases that match TRBD1. With V trimmed by 5 bases and J by 0 bases, 6 bases remained unmatched. This CDR3 has 15 amino acids. Germline loops: CDR1 LNHDA, CDR2 SQIVND (reference sequence). The CDR3 reads CASSPPDRLNTEAFF. The CDR3 DNA sequence: TGTGCCAGTAGTCCCCCGGACAGGTTGAACACTGAAGCTTTCTTT.